These 18 T cell receptor beta chains came from one sample sequenced in a study of blood T cell repertoires in COVID-19 (dated by TCRdb to the early 2020s). The library was generated by the immunoSEQ multiplex PCR assay. TCRdb took this table from immuneACCESS and kept in-frame rearrangements with V and J called. Such tables lack part of the clones; where checked against another copy, unresolved V genes explain under half of the gap, and the rest is unexplained. The sample table lists 120,000 or so clones, roughly 80% of them with a count of one. About 6.8% of the sample comes from the top ten. Sequenced material: peripheral blood. These receptors originate from a man in his sixties or seventies with acute or convalescent COVID-19.

DNA of the CDR3: TGTGCCAGCAGCTTACGCGGGGGATTCAGCACAGATACGCAGTATTTT. Translated, it gives CASSLRGGFSTDTQYF. The genes are TRBV7-3 and TRBJ2-3, with 7 bases lining up with TRBD2. Trimming cost V 2 bases and J 0 bases; bases outside gene matches: 5. Germline CDR1 and CDR2: SGHTA and FQGTGA. The CDR3 covers 16 residues.

This clone was seen a few times. The genes are TRBV27 and TRBJ1-6; 10 bases match TRBD1. The CDR3 is made up of 13 amino acids. With V trimmed by 6 bases and J by 8 bases, 1 base remained unmatched. Per the germline V gene, CDR1 is MNHEY and CDR2 is SMNVEV (reference sequence). The CDR3 DNA is TGTGCCAGCAGCGGGACAGGGGATTCACCCCTCCACTTT. Amino acid sequence: CASSGTGDSPLHF.

The chain recombines TRBV4-1 with TRBJ2-7, with TRBD1 matching over 10 bases. V shed 4 bases and J 1 base; nucleotides not matched to a gene: 10. From germline, CDR1 is MGHRA and CDR2 YSYEKL. The CDR3 sequence is 17 residues long. CDR3 coding DNA: TGCGCCAGCAGCCCTTCGGGAGGGACAGGGGCGTCCTACGAGCAGTACTTC. This sequence encodes CASSPSGGTGASYEQYF.

The V call is TRBV5-4, the J call TRBJ2-2; TRBD1 aligns across 11 bases. In germline, CDR1 is SGHNT, CDR2 YYREEE (reference sequence). With V trimmed by 3 bases and J by 7 bases, 11 bases remained unmatched. The CDR3 length is 17 residues. The CDR3 region is CASSSTKRTGGIGELFF. The DNA for the CDR3 is TGTGCCAGCAGCTCCACCAAACGGACAGGGGGCATCGGGGAGCTGTTTTTT.

The chain links TRBV6-5 to TRBJ2-7; D is perhaps TRBD2 (6 bases). The ends were cut back, 0 bases at V and 6 bases at J, with 15 bases in the middle. The CDR3 consists of 15 residues. Germline V gives CDR1 MNHEY, CDR2 SVGAGI. CDR3 amino acids: CASSYSLGGTGEQYF. The DNA of the CDR3 is TGTGCCAGCAGTTACTCACTAGGCGGGACGGGCGAGCAGTACTTC.

This clone appeared once. J is TRBJ2-7 and V is TRBV6-2 or TRBV6-3; the D is unclear. The CDR3 has 14 amino acids. Between the trimmed V and J ends, which lost 2 bases and 2 bases, there was a span of 10 bases. Germline lookup yields CDR1 MNHEY and CDR2 SVGEGT. CDR3 nucleotide sequence: TGTGCCAGCAGTTACGTGGTACATGCCTACGAGCAGTACTTC. Translated: CASSYVVHAYEQYF.

V usage is TRBV5-1 and J usage is TRBJ2-3, with D possibly TRBD2 on 7 matching bases. Trimming removed 4 bases at V and 3 bases at J, with 21 bases between. Germline V CDR1 and CDR2: SGHRS, YFSETQ. The CDR3 sequence is 17 residues long. Here the CDR3 reads CASSPLGGAAWTDTQYF. In nucleotides, the CDR3 is TGCGCCAGCAGCCCATTGGGGGGGGCCGCGTGGACAGATACGCAGTATTTT.

This chain joins TRBV2 and TRBJ1-5; D unclear. V dropped 6 bases and J dropped 0 bases, with 12 bases sitting between them. Germline assignment: CDR1 SNHLY and CDR2 FYNNEI. The CDR3 runs to 15 residues. Here the CDR3 reads CASREQSYSNQPQHF. The CDR3 DNA reads TGTGCCAGCAGGGAACAGTCATATAGCAATCAGCCCCAGCATTTT.

The chain is built from TRBV3-1 (or the pseudogene TRBV3-2) and TRBJ1-2, with a possible D match to TRBD1 (5 bases). Germline V CDR1 and CDR2: LGHDT, YNNKEL (reference sequence). The CDR3 spans 14 residues. Trimming left V 4 bases short and J 4 bases short, with 13 bases between. Here the CDR3 reads CASSRDRQSYGYTF. The CDR3 nucleotides are TGTGCCAGCAGCCGAGACAGACAAAGCTATGGCTACACCTTC.

The chain is built from TRBV10-2 and TRBJ1-1, with a possible D match to TRBD1 (6 bases). This CDR3 contains 15 residues. V gave up 4 bases and J gave up 3 bases, with 15 bases separating them. Germline loops: CDR1 WSHSY, CDR2 SAAADI. The CDR3 sequence: CASSGMGRGDTEAFF. In DNA, the CDR3 is TGCGCCAGCAGTGGGATGGGGAGGGGGGACACTGAAGCTTTCTTT.

The chain is built from TRBV5-1 and TRBJ1-1, with D possibly matching TRBD1 (5 bases). V was shortened by 3 bases and J by 1 base, with 7 bases between the two germline ends. CDR1 and CDR2 (germline): SGHRS, YFSETQ. The CDR3 spans 13 residues. CDR3 residues: CASSYGQNTEAFF. CDR3 in DNA: TGCGCCAGCAGCTATGGACAGAACACTGAAGCTTTCTTT.

The V gene is TRBV13, the J gene TRBJ2-5, with 9 bases identical to TRBD1. The trim removed 1 base at V and 5 bases at J, leaving 5 bases unmatched. Germline CDR1 reads PRHDT; CDR2 reads FYEKMQ (reference sequence). This CDR3 contains 15 residues. The CDR3 loop reads CASSLVQGAVETQYF. The CDR3, as DNA: TGTGCCAGCAGCTTAGTACAGGGGGCCGTTGAGACCCAGTACTTC. The full variable domain, rest sourced from reference TRBV13 and TRBJ2-5, is AAGVIQSPRHLIKEKRETATLKCYPIPRHDTVYWYQQGPGQDPQFLISFYEKMQSDKGSIPDRFSAQQFSDYHSELNMSSLELGDSALYFCASSLVQGAVETQYFGPGTRLLVL.

Sample share makes this clone medium-sized. This chain joins TRBV7-6 and TRBJ2-1; 7 bases align to TRBD2. Per the germline V gene, CDR1 is SGHVS and CDR2 is FNYEAQ. The V and J ends lost 1 base and 4 bases, in that order; junction bases with no gene match: 7. CDR3 size: 16 residues. CDR3 in amino acids: CASSLEASGEYNEQFF. CDR3 nucleotide sequence: TGTGCCAGCAGCTTAGAAGCTAGCGGTGAATACAATGAGCAGTTCTTC.

The V gene is TRBV29-1, the J gene TRBJ1-2; D is ambiguous. V was clipped by 7 bases and J by 5 bases, with 14 bases between them. The germline V gene has CDR1 SQVTM and CDR2 ANQGSEA. The CDR3 runs 12 residues. CDR3 sequence: CSAGSSRYGYTF. The DNA of the CDR3 is TGCAGCGCAGGTAGTTCTAGGTATGGCTACACCTTC.

This rearrangement joins TRBV5-6 to TRBJ2-3, with 8 nucleotides matching TRBD2. The CDR3 consists of 13 residues. Per the germline V gene, CDR1 is SGHDT and CDR2 is YYEEEE. J gave up 13 bases and V 2 bases, and 9 bases lay outside the gene matches. CDR3 region: CASSFSAGGLKYF. The CDR3 bases are TGTGCCAGCAGCTTTTCCGCGGGGGGTCTAAAGTATTTT.

J is TRBJ2-7 and V is TRBV7-2; 7 nucleotides agree with TRBD1. In germline, CDR1 is SGHTA, CDR2 FQGNSA. The V gene end was trimmed by 5 bases and the J gene end by 3 bases; junction bases not matched to a gene: 7. The CDR3 totals 14 residues. CDR3 region: CASSPWDRDYEQYF. The DNA of the CDR3 is TGTGCCAGCAGCCCATGGGACAGAGACTACGAGCAGTACTTC. Full variable domain (outside the CDR3, taken from reference TRBV7-2 and TRBJ2-7): GAGVSQSPSNKVTEKGKDVELRCDPISGHTALYWYRQSLGQGLEFLIYFQGNSAPDKSGLPSDRFSAERTGGSVSTLTIQRTQQEDSAVYLCASSPWDRDYEQYFGPGTRLTVT.

DNA of the CDR3: TGTGCCAGCAGTTACTCGAGGCAATTCACTGAAGCTTTCTTT. This encodes CASSYSRQFTEAFF. V is TRBV6-2 or TRBV6-3 and J is TRBJ1-1; the D is unclear. The ends were cut back, 0 bases at V and 4 bases at J, with 9 bases in the middle. The CDR3 extends over 14 amino acids. Germline V CDR1 and CDR2: MNHEY, SVGEGT.

The gene calls are TRBV7-2 and TRBJ1-5; 10 bases line up with TRBD1. The CDR3 spans 15 residues. Germline CDR1 and CDR2: SGHTA and FQGNSA. With V trimmed by 5 bases and J by 7 bases, 8 bases remained unmatched. The CDR3 nucleotides read TGTGCCAGCAGCCAAGGACAGGGGGGGAACCAGCCCCAGCATTTT. It yields the protein CASSQGQGGNQPQHF.